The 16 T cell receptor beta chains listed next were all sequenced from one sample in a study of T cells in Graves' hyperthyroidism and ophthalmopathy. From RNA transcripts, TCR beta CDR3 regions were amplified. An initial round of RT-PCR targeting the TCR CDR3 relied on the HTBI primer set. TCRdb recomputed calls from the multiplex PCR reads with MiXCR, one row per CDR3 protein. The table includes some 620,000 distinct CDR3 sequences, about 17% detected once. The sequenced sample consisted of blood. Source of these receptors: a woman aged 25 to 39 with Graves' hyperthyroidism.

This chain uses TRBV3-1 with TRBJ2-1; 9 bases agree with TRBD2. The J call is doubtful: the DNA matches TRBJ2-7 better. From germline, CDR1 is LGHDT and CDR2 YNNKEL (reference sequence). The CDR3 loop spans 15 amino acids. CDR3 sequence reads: CASSPLAGAYNEQYF. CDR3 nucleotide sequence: TGTGCCAGCAGCCCCTTAGCGGGAGCCTACAATGAGCAGTACTTC.

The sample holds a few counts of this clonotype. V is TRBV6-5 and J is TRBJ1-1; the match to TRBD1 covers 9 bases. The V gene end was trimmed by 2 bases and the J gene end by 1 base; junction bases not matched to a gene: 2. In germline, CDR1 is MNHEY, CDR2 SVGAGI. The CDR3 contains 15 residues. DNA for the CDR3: TGTGCCAGCAGTTACGGGGACAGGGAGAACACTGAAGCTTTCTTT. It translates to CASSYGDRENTEAFF.

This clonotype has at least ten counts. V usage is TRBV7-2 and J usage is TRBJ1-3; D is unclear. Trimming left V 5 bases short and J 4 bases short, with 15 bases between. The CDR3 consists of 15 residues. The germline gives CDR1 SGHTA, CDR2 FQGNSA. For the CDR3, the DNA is TGTGCCAGCAGCGCGGAGGGTACCTCGGGAAACACCATATATTTT. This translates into CASSAEGTSGNTIYF.

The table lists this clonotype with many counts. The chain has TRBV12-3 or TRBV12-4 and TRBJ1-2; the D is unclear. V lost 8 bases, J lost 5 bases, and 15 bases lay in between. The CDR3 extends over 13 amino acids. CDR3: CASGRDGTYGYTF. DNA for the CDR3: TGTGCCAGCGGCCGAGACGGAACATATGGCTACACCTTC.

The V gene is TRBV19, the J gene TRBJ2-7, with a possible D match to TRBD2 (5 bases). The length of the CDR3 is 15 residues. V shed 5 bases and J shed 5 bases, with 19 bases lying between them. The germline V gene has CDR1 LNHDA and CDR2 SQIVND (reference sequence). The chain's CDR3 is CASSWSGGVLDEQYF. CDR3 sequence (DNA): TGTGCCAGTAGTTGGTCAGGAGGAGTTCTCGACGAGCAGTACTTC.

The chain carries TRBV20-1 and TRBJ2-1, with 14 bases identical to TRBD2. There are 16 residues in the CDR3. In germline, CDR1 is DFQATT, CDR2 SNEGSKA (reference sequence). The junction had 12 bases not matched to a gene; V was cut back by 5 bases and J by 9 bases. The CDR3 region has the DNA TGCAGTGCTCCTAAGGGACTAGCGGGAGTGCGCGGTGAGCAGTTCTTC. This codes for CSAPKGLAGVRGEQFF.

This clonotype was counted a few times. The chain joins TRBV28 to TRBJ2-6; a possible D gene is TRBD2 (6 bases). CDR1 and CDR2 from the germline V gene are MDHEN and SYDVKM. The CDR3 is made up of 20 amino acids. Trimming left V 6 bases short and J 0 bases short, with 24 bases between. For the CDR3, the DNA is TGTGCCAGCAGCCCTGGGACTTACGTAATACCCAGCTCTGGGGCCAACGTCCTGACTTTC. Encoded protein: CASSPGTYVIPSSGANVLTF.

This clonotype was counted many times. CDR3 bases: TGTGCCAGCTCACCACCAGGAGCGGGAGGGTTGTATGAGCAGTTCTTC. Translation gives CASSPPGAGGLYEQFF. The chain links TRBV18 to TRBJ2-1; 10 bases are a match to TRBD2. The CDR3 is 16 amino acids. The ends lost 0 bases at V and 8 bases at J; junction bases unmatched: 7. In germline, CDR1 is KGHSH, CDR2 LQKENI.

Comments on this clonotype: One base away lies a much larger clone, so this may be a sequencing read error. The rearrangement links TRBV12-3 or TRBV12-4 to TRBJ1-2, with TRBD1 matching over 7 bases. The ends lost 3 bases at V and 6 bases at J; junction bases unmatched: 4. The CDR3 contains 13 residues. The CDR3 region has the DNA TGTGCCAGCAGTTTGACAGGGATTCATGGCTACACCTTC. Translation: CASSLTGIHGYTF.

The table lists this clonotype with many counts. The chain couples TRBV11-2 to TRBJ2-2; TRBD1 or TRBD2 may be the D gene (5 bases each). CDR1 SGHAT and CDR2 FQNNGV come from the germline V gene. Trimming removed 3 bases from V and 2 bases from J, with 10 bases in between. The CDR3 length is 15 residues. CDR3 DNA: TGTGCCAGCAGCTTTTGGGACGGCAACACCGGGGAGCTGTTTTTT. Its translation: CASSFWDGNTGELFF.

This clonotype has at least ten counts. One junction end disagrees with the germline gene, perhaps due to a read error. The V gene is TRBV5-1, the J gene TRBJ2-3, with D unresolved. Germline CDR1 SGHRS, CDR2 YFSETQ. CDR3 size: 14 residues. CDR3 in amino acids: CASSLGVSTDTQYF. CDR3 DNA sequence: TGTGCCAGCAGCTTAGGCGTTAGCACAGATACGCAGTATTTT.

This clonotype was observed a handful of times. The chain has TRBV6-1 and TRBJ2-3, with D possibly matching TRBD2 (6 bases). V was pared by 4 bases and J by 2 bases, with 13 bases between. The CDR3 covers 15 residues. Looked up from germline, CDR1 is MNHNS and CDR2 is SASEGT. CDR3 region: CASSGLGGITDTQYF. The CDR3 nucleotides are TGTGCCAGCAGTGGGTTAGGAGGGATCACAGATACGCAGTATTTT.

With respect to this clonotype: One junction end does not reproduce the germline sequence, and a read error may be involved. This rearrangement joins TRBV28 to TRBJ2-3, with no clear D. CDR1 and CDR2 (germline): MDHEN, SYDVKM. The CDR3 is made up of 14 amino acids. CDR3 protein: CASSPFNGPDAQYF. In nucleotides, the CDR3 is TGTGCCAGCAGCCCCTTTAATGGGCCAGATGCGCAGTATTTT.

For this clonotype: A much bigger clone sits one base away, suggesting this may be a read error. The CDR3 is CASGVPDYEQYF. The CDR3 nucleotides are TGTGCCAGCGGGGTCCCAGACTACGAGCAGTACTTC. The chain joins TRBV2 to TRBJ2-7; D call uncertain. Germline V gene lookup returns CDR1 SNHLY and CDR2 FYNNEI. Trimming left V 8 bases short and J 3 bases short, with 11 bases between. The CDR3 has 12 residues.

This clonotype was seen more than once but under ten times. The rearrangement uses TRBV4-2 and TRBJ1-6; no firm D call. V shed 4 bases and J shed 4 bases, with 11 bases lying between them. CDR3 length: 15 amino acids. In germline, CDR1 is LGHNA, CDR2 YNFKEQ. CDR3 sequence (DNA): TGTGCCAGCAGCCCCACGGGAGGGTATAATTCACCCCTCCACTTT. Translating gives CASSPTGGYNSPLHF.

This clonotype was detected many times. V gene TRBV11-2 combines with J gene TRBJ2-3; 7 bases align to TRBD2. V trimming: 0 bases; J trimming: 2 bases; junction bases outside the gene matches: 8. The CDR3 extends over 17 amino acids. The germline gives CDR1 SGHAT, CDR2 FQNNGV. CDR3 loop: CASSLDIGAGHTDTQYF. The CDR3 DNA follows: TGTGCCAGCAGCTTAGACATCGGAGCGGGGCACACAGATACGCAGTATTTT.